This T cell receptor beta chain was obtained from a study of cytomegalovirus exposure and HLA in healthy donors. Primers: 60 Vbeta forward and 13 Jbeta reverse. Only in-frame clones appear in the TCRdb table, and some are missing; sequencing was by immunoSEQ multiplex PCR. The repertoire includes roughly 200,000 clones, 75% to 85% of them detected once, and less than 3% sits in the top ten. Germline CDR1 and CDR2: ENHRY and SYGVKD. V gave up 0 bases and J gave up 0 bases, with 13 bases separating them. This CDR3 has 17 amino acids. The receptor was isolated from a woman aged 40-49 years in good health and CMV-seronegative. Material for sequencing was PBMCs. The chain combines TRBV10-3 with TRBJ2-3, with D possibly being TRBD2 (6 bases). CDR3 nucleotides: TGTGCCATCAGTGAGTCGCTGGCGGGGTCTAGCACAGATACGCAGTATTTT. The encoded protein is CAISESLAGSSTDTQYF.